This T cell receptor (beta chain) is from a study of beta chain features in type 1 diabetes. The study's findings and limits: TCRB repertoires of naive, central memory and Treg cells appeared more similar among patients than among healthy donors. All four CD4+ subsets of Type 1 diabetes patients contained TCRB CDR3s that were moderately but significantly shorter.

What was sequenced were expressed TCRB transcripts, since all of the isolated RNA had been reverse transcribed. The repertoire was sequenced with immunoSEQ multiplex PCR; TCRdb's copy has only in-frame clones and lacks some. The table has about 620,000 clones, roughly 15% seen once. It was via CD45RO/CCR7/CD25/CD127/CD95/CD27 that CD4+ naive, central memory, regulatory and stem cell-like memory cells were sorted. Remarks on this clone: The antigen is not known.

Germline-derived CDR1 and CDR2 are SGHDT and YYEEEE. CDR3 length: 15 amino acids. V was clipped by 1 base and J by 8 bases, with 17 bases between them. The chain has TRBV5-6 and TRBJ2-3, with D hard to call. The sequence was collected from a man aged 18 to 35 in good health. The material sequenced was naive CD4+ T cells from blood. DNA for the CDR3: TGTGCCAGCAGCTTGAGGTGGTCCCACCCCTTTACGCAGTATTTT. Its translation is CASSLRWSHPFTQYF.